This TCR beta chain comes out of a study of blood T cell repertoires in COVID-19. At the level of the study: Collection of acute and convalescent COVID-19 samples took place in the United States, Italy and Spain.

Method: immunoSEQ multiplex PCR; TCRdb's copy keeps in-frame clones and lacks some. The repertoire holds over 55,000 clones, with more than 75% as singletons. The sequenced material came from peripheral blood. This TCR came from a middle-aged man with active COVID-19.

The CDR3 coding sequence is TGTGCCAGCAGACTTAGGACTCCCAAAAACATTCAGTACTTC. The encoded protein is CASRLRTPKNIQYF. The chain couples TRBV11-2 to TRBJ2-4; TRBD2 might be the D (5 bases). V was trimmed by 6 bases and J by 2 bases, leaving 11 bases between them. Germline CDR1 reads SGHAT; CDR2 reads FQNNGV. The CDR3 is 14 residues long.